This T cell receptor beta chain was profiled in a study of beta chain features in type 1 diabetes. Germline lookup yields CDR1 SGHAT and CDR2 FQNNGV. CDR3 length equals 13 residues. With 1 base removed from V and 10 bases from J, the gap between germline ends came to 11 bases. Purity above 95% was achieved in all sorted populations. Expressed TCRB transcripts were sequenced because the isolated RNA had all been reverse transcribed beforehand. Regulatory, naive and central memory T cell samples averaged approximately 3.8 million reads. Measured with immunoSEQ multiplex PCR; TCRdb has only the in-frame clones, and not every one. The sample records 810,000 or so clones, under 20% being singletons. The table lists this clone with a few counts.

The sequencing sample was made of naive CD4+ T cells from blood. The origin of this receptor is a woman younger than 30 in good health. The chain is built from TRBV11-2 and TRBJ2-1; D is undetermined. The DNA of the CDR3 is TGTGCCAGCAGCTTAGTTCCCCCGACCGAGCAGTTCTTC. Its protein product is CASSLVPPTEQFF.